These T cell receptor beta chains were read from a single sample in a study of cytomegalovirus exposure and HLA in healthy donors. Only in-frame clones appear in the TCRdb table, and some are missing; sequencing was by immunoSEQ multiplex PCR. Of some 160,000 clones listed, about 78% are singletons. Sequencing was performed on PBMCs. These receptors came from a male donor in good health and CMV-seronegative. Each CDR3 is given with its conserved first and last residue. The order of the fields is CDR3 protein, V gene, CDR3 length.

CDR3aa: CASTGQGVTYEQYF
v_gene: TRBV10-3
len: 14

CDR3aa: CASTGAPGSSPLHF
v_gene: TRBV19
len: 14

CDR3aa: CASSEDRRNEKLFF
v_gene: TRBV19
len: 14

CDR3aa: CASSRGPGQGAGGYTF
v_gene: TRBV4-1
len: 16

CDR3aa: CASGPIDGNEQYF
v_gene: TRBV7-9
len: 13

CDR3aa: CASSQLAGGATQYF
v_gene: TRBV4-3
len: 14

CDR3aa: CASSYLVGGPRETQYF
v_gene: TRBV6-5
len: 16

CDR3aa: CASSFFQADTQYF
v_gene: TRBV27
len: 13

CDR3aa: CASSYSLAGDGTQYF
v_gene: TRBV6-5
len: 15

CDR3aa: CASSLNVGRNSPLHF
v_gene: TRBV7-6
len: 15

CDR3aa: CASSRTSGRPDTQYF
v_gene: TRBV7-2
len: 15

CDR3aa: CASSLTGGRETQYF
v_gene: TRBV28
len: 14

CDR3aa: CASSSPRQGGATEAFF
v_gene: TRBV6-6
len: 16

CDR3aa: CASSGGMKREYYEQYF
v_gene: TRBV9
len: 16

CDR3aa: CASTTGLALTYEQYF
v_gene: TRBV2
len: 15

CDR3aa: CASSLGPGRSYEQYF
v_gene: TRBV5-1
len: 15

CDR3aa: CASRPTVSGANVLTF
v_gene: TRBV2
len: 15

CDR3aa: CASSFDTSGLNIQYF
v_gene: TRBV7-8
len: 15

CDR3aa: CASSQERLNQETQYF
v_gene: TRBV4-1
len: 15

CDR3aa: CASGIRGQGFYEQYF
v_gene: TRBV12-5
len: 15

CDR3aa: CASLSPGLAGPTYEQYF
v_gene: TRBV2
len: 17

CDR3aa: CASSLVDEQYF
v_gene: TRBV7-9
len: 11

CDR3aa: CASSPRGGTTEAFF
v_gene: TRBV5-4
len: 14

CDR3aa: CSVVAGPDTQYF
v_gene: TRBV29-1
len: 12

CDR3aa: CASATLYGTGDGTDTQYF
v_gene: TRBV2
len: 18

CDR3aa: CASSIDIRRVNTEAFF
v_gene: TRBV19
len: 16

CDR3aa: CASSLETQTKQYF
v_gene: TRBV11-3
len: 13

CDR3aa: CASSPRQGDEKLFF
v_gene: TRBV7-2
len: 14

CDR3aa: CASSLASLGGYYVYTF
v_gene: TRBV7-9
len: 16

CDR3aa: CASSFDRRGTEAFF
v_gene: TRBV5-1
len: 14

CDR3aa: CASSLGGSWNSPLHF
v_gene: TRBV7-9
len: 15

CDR3aa: CSGGLQETQYF
v_gene: TRBV7-9
len: 11

CDR3aa: CASSLAGGYTEAFF
v_gene: TRBV7-3
len: 14

CDR3aa: CASSRDFSRGATQYF
v_gene: TRBV7-2
len: 15

CDR3aa: CASSWGTTSGSIEQFF
v_gene: TRBV5-8
len: 16

CDR3aa: CAIGGLAGGGNEQFF
v_gene: TRBV10-3
len: 15

CDR3aa: CASSQAAGNNEKLFF
v_gene: TRBV4-3
len: 15

CDR3aa: CASSFGSGAFGGYEQHF
v_gene: TRBV5-6
len: 17

CDR3aa: CASSQSIENTEAFF
v_gene: TRBV16
len: 14

CDR3aa: CASSVAGTGGSSTDTQYF
v_gene: TRBV9
len: 18

CDR3aa: CASSPFSGRGVTEAFF
v_gene: TRBV18
len: 16

CDR3aa: CASSSHDRTYNSPLHF
v_gene: TRBV6-5
len: 16

CDR3aa: CASSAQSGVDGYTF
v_gene: TRBV6-6
len: 14

CDR3aa: CASSESSGTQYF
v_gene: TRBV2
len: 12